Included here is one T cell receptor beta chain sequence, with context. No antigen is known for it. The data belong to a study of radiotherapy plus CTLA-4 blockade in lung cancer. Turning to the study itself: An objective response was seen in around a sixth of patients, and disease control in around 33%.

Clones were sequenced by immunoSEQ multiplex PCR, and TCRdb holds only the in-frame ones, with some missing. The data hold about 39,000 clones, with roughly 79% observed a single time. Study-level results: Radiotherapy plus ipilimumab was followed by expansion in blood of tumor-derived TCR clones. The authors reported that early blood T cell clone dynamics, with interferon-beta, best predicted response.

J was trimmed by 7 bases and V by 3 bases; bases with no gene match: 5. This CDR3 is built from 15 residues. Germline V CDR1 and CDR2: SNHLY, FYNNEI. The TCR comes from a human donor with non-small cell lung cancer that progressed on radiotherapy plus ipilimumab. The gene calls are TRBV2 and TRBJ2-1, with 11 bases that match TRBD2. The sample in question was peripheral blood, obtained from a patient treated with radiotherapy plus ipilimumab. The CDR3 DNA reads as TGTGCCAGCAGTGATTTAGCGGGGGGGCAAAATGAGCAGTTCTTC. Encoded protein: CASSDLAGGQNEQFF.